This is a list of T cell receptor beta chains from one sample in a study of blood T cell repertoires in COVID-19. The method was immunoSEQ multiplex PCR; TCRdb's version includes in-frame clones alone and lacks a portion of them. The table shows 330,000 or so clones, with 80% to 90% occurring only once. The sample taken for sequencing was peripheral blood. These receptors came from a man aged 25-45 years with COVID-19, enrolled during active disease. Each CDR3 is given with its conserved first and last residue. The order of the fields is D gene, V gene, J gene, clone size, CDR3 protein, CDR3 DNA. A D gene is named only where the DNA matches it firmly. Clone sizes are given selectively: once, few, many, or a class where the clone is expanded.

>-|TRBV27|TRBJ2-1|-
CASSLQWEASYNEQFF
TGTGCCAGCAGTTTACAGTGGGAGGCCTCCTACAATGAGCAGTTCTTC
>-|TRBV5-1|TRBJ1-1|-
CASSHSGGEYTEAFF
TGCGCCAGCAGCCACTCCGGGGGAGAGTACACTGAAGCTTTCTTT
>-|TRBV5-1|TRBJ2-3|-
CASSPGQITDTQYF
TGCGCCAGCAGCCCCGGACAGATCACAGATACGCAGTATTTT
>-|TRBV3-1/TRBV3-2|TRBJ2-5|-
CASSRKGVGETQYF
TGTGCCAGCAGCCGGAAGGGAGTTGGGGAGACCCAGTACTTC
>-|TRBV5-1|TRBJ2-3|-
CASRLEGTDTQYF
TGCGCCAGCAGGCTAGAGGGCACAGATACGCAGTATTTT
>TRBD1|TRBV5-1|TRBJ2-5|-
CASSQDRAGETQYF
TGCGCCAGCAGCCAGGACAGGGCCGGTGAGACCCAGTACTTC
>TRBD1|TRBV6-1|TRBJ2-1|-
CASSEADPGQAYNEQFF
TGTGCCAGCAGTGAAGCGGACCCGGGACAGGCCTACAATGAGCAGTTCTTC
>-|TRBV9|TRBJ2-5|-
CATTRRGEVGETQYF
TGTGCCACCACACGGAGAGGGGAGGTGGGAGAGACCCAGTACTTC
>-|TRBV7-3|TRBJ1-5|-
CASSLTRDQPQHF
TGTGCCAGCAGCTTAACTCGGGATCAGCCCCAGCATTTT
>TRBD1|TRBV6-6|TRBJ1-4|-
CASSPDRGRGKLFF
TGTGCCAGCAGCCCGGACAGGGGGCGCGGAAAACTGTTTTTT
>TRBD1|TRBV5-4|TRBJ2-2|-
CASSPQQGMNTGELFF
TGTGCCAGCAGCCCTCAACAGGGGATGAACACCGGGGAGCTGTTTTTT
>-|TRBV7-2|TRBJ1-2|-
CASSFGREAYGYTF
TGTGCCAGCAGCTTTGGCCGGGAAGCCTATGGCTACACCTTC
>TRBD1|TRBV5-4|TRBJ1-1|-
CASSPPTGLGDTEAFF
TGTGCCAGCAGCCCTCCGACAGGGTTGGGAGACACTGAAGCTTTCTTT
>-|TRBV7-2|TRBJ1-4|-
CASSLGGRNEKLFF
TGTGCCAGCAGCCTGGGAGGGCGTAATGAAAAACTGTTTTTT
>-|TRBV19|TRBJ2-2|-
CASSIWHQNTGELFF
TGTGCCAGTAGTATTTGGCACCAGAACACCGGGGAGCTGTTTTTT
>-|TRBV3-1/TRBV3-2|TRBJ2-5|-
CASSQDGVRHQYF
TGTGCCAGCAGCCAAGACGGGGTGAGGCACCAGTACTTC
>-|TRBV5-1|TRBJ2-5|once
CASSLDPVETQYF
TGCGCCAGCAGCTTGGACCCGGTAGAGACCCAGTACTTC
>-|TRBV2|TRBJ2-1|once
CASNPGSSSYNEQFF
TGTGCCAGCAACCCAGGGTCTTCTTCCTACAATGAGCAGTTCTTC
>-|TRBV11-2|TRBJ1-3|-
CASSLPLMGGHHGNTIYF
TGTGCCAGCAGCTTACCCCTGATGGGGGGGCATCATGGAAACACCATATATTTT
>-|TRBV5-1|TRBJ2-2|once
CASSLGVVMRTGELFF
TGCGCCAGCAGCTTGGGGGTTGTAATGAGGACCGGGGAGCTGTTTTTT
>TRBD2|TRBV6-5|TRBJ2-7|-
CASRGGLAAVYEQYF
TGTGCCAGCAGGGGGGGACTAGCGGCCGTCTACGAGCAGTACTTC
>-|TRBV9|TRBJ2-7|-
CASSSGQSYEQYF
TGTGCCAGCAGCTCCGGACAAAGCTACGAGCAGTACTTC
>TRBD1|TRBV9|TRBJ2-1|-
CASSVTVGQGAHNEQFF
TGTGCCAGCAGCGTAACAGTGGGACAGGGGGCCCACAATGAGCAGTTCTTC
>-|TRBV2|TRBJ2-7|-
CASSESGYEQYF
TGTGCCAGCAGTGAATCGGGGTACGAGCAGTACTTC
>TRBD2|TRBV7-9|TRBJ2-7|-
CASSLDPGLFSYEQYF
TGTGCCAGCAGCTTAGACCCGGGACTATTCTCCTACGAGCAGTACTTC
>TRBD1|TRBV4-3|TRBJ1-2|-
CASSQDLLLRTGAGYTF
TGCGCCAGCAGCCAAGATCTTTTATTAAGGACAGGGGCTGGCTACACCTTC